This entry features one TCR beta chain sequence. The antigen is not known. Germline V gene lookup returns CDR1 MDHEN and CDR2 SYDVKM. V dropped 3 bases and J dropped 12 bases, with 24 bases sitting between them. CDR3 size: 16 residues. These data are taken from a study of OX40 agonist ivuxolimab in advanced cancers. Study-level information: An anti-OX40 (CD134) antibody with agonistic activity, ivuxolimab, was administered to patients. Three patients responded partially, comprising one with hepatocellular carcinoma and two with cutaneous melanoma. Whole-study results and caveats: Among the nonresponders, some also had low normalized T-cell clonal expansion. At doses 0.1 to 3.0 mg/kg, CD4+ and CD8+ clones expanded.

The assay was immunoSEQ multiplex PCR, and TCRdb's table has in-frame clones only and misses some. The table has roughly 65,000 clones, around four fifths seen once; the top ten hold around 4%. The chain joins TRBV28 to TRBJ2-1; TRBD1 might be the D (8 bases). The sample here was CD4+ or CD8+ T cells sorted from blood, taken in a trial of the OX40 agonist ivuxolimab. The clonotype comes from an adult with an advanced solid tumor such as melanoma, head and neck, liver or kidney cancer. Here the CDR3 reads CASSFFGDRGGWRQFF. DNA for the CDR3: TGTGCCAGCAGTTTTTTCGGAGACAGGGGAGGGTGGCGGCAGTTCTTC. Full variable domain (rest looked up from reference TRBV28 and TRBJ2-1): DVKVTQSSRYLVKRTGEKVFLECVQDMDHENMFWYRQDPGLGLRLIYFSYDVKMKEKGDIPEGYSVSREKKERFSLILESASTNQTSMYLCASSFFGDRGGWRQFFGPGTRLTVL.